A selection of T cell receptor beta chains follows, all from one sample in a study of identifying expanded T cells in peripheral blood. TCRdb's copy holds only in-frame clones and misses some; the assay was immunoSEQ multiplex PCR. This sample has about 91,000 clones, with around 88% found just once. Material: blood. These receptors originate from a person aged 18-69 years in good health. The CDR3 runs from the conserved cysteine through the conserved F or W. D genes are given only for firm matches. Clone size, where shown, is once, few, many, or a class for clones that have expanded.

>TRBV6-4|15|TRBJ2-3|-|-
TGTGCCAGCAGCCCCGGGGGTGGGGGCGCAGATACGCAGTATTTT
CASSPGGGGADTQYF
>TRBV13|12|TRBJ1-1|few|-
TGTGCCAGCAGCACATACAGGAGGGAAGCTTTCTTT
CASSTYRREAFF
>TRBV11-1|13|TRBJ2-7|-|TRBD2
TGTGCCAGCAGCTTAGGACTAGCGGACGAGCAGTACTTC
CASSLGLADEQYF
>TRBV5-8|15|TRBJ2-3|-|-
TGTGCCAGCAGCTTAGTACAGGCGAGGACAGATACGCAGTATTTT
CASSLVQARTDTQYF
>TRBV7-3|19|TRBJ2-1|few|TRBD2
TGTGCCAGCAGCTTATACGCCTTGCGGACTAGCGGGAGGTTGGCTGAGCAGTTCTTC
CASSLYALRTSGRLAEQFF
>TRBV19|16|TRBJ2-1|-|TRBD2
TGTGCCAGTAGTACCGTCCCGGGACTAGGGGGTAGTGAGCAGTTCTTC
CASSTVPGLGGSEQFF
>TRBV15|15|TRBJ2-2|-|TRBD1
TGTGCCACCAGCAGTGGACAGGACGAAACCGGGGAGCTGTTTTTT
CATSSGQDETGELFF
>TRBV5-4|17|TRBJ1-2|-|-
TGTGCCAGCAGCGAGGAGCTTAACCAGGGCAGAGACTATGGCTACACCTTC
CASSEELNQGRDYGYTF
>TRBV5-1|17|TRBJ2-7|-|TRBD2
TGCGCCAGCAGCCACGGGACTAGCGGGTTTAGCTCCTACGAGCAGTACTTC
CASSHGTSGFSSYEQYF
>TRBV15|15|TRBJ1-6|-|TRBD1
TGTGCCACCAGCAGAGAGGGACAGGGTGTGGCACCCCTCCACTTT
CATSREGQGVAPLHF
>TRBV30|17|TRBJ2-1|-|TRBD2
TGTGCCTGGAGTTCCCTGGGGGTGGGAGCGGGGTACAATGAGCAGTTCTTC
CAWSSLGVGAGYNEQFF
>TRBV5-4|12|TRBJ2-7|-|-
TGTGCCAGCAGCCCCCGTTCCTACGAGCAGTACTTC
CASSPRSYEQYF
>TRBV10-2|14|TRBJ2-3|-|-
TGCGCCAGCAGTGTTACCCCTAGCACAGATACGCAGTATTTT
CASSVTPSTDTQYF
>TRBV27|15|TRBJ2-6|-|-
TGTGCCAGCAGTCCAGGGAATTCTGGGGCCAACGTCCTGACTTTC
CASSPGNSGANVLTF
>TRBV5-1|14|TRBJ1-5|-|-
TGCGCCAGCAGCTTCGACAGTTCTTATCAGCCCCAGCATTTT
CASSFDSSYQPQHF
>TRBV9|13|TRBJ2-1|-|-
TGTGCCAGCAGCGCGGGAGAGTTAAGTGAGCAGTTCTTC
CASSAGELSEQFF
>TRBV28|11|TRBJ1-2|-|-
TGTGCCACCGTAGAGAACTATGGCTACACCTTC
CATVENYGYTF
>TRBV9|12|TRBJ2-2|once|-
TGTGCCAGCAGCGTAAACACCGGGGAGCTGTTTTTT
CASSVNTGELFF
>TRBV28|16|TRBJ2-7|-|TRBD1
TGTGCCAGCAGTTGGGGGACAGGCAGGGGTATTTACGAGCAGTACTTC
CASSWGTGRGIYEQYF
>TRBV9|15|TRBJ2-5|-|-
TGTGCCAGCAGCGTGGGGACCTTACTCCAAGAGACCCAGTACTTC
CASSVGTLLQETQYF
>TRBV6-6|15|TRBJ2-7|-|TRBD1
TGTGCCAGCAGTCTCGACAGGGGTTTCTCCTACGAGCAGTACTTC
CASSLDRGFSYEQYF
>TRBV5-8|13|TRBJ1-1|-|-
TGTGCCAGCAGCTTGTTACCGGGGACTGAAGCTTTCTTT
CASSLLPGTEAFF
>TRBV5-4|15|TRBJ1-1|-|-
TGTGCCAGCAGCCCTGAGAGGATAATGAACACTGAAGCTTTCTTT
CASSPERIMNTEAFF
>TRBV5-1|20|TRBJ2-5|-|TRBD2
TGCGCCAGCAGCTTGGCCTTGTCTAGCGGGAGCCGGGTGGGGCAAGAGACCCAGTACTTC
CASSLALSSGSRVGQETQYF
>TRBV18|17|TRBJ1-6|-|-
TGTGCCAGCTCACCGGCCGCGGGTACAGCGTATAATTCACCCCTCCACTTT
CASSPAAGTAYNSPLHF
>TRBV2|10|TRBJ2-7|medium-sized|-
TGTGCCAGCGGCAACTACGAGCAGTACTTC
CASGNYEQYF
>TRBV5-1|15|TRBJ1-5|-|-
TGCGCCAGCAGCGAAACAGGCTTAAACAATCAGCCCCAGCATTTT
CASSETGLNNQPQHF
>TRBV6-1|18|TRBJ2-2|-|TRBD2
TGTGCCAGCAGTGAAACTAGCGTGACGTTCGCGAACACCGGGGAGCTGTTTTTT
CASSETSVTFANTGELFF
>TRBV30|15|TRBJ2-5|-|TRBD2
TGTGCCTGGAGTGGAGGGACTAGCGGGGGGGAGACCCAGTACTTC
CAWSGGTSGGETQYF
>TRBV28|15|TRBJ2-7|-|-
TGTGCCAGCAGTTTAGGGGGGCTTTTGACCTACGAGCAGTACTTC
CASSLGGLLTYEQYF
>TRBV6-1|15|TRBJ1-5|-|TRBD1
TGTGCCAGCAGTGATGACGGGACAGGGGCTCAGCCCCAGCATTTT
CASSDDGTGAQPQHF
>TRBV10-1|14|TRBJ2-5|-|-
TGCGCCAGCAGTGACGGCGGAGCTCAAGAGACCCAGTACTTC
CASSDGGAQETQYF
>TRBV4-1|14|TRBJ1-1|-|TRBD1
TGCGCCAGCAGCCACTCGGACAGGGACACTGAAGCTTTCTTT
CASSHSDRDTEAFF
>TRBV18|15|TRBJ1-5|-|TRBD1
TGTGCCAGCTCACCGACAGGGCCCCCGGAGCAGCCCCAGCATTTT
CASSPTGPPEQPQHF
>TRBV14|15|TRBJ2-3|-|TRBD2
TGTGCCAGCGCCCTACTAGCGGGAGTTAAAGATACGCAGTATTTT
CASALLAGVKDTQYF
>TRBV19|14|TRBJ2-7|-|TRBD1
TGTGCCAGTAGGGGGACAGGCGACTCCTACGAGCAGTACTTC
CASRGTGDSYEQYF
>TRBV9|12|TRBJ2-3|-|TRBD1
TGTGCCAGCAGCACAGGGGTAGATACGCAGTATTTT
CASSTGVDTQYF
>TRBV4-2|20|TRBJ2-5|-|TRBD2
TGTGCCAGCAGCCAAGAAAGGGCGGTAGCGGGACTTCCCTCAAAAGAGACCCAGTACTTC
CASSQERAVAGLPSKETQYF
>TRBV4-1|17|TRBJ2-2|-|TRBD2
TGCGCCAGCAGCCAACGGACTAGCGGGAGTCTAACCGGGGAGCTGTTTTTT
CASSQRTSGSLTGELFF
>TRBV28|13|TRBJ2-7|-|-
TGTGCCACCCGGGGGCAGCCGACCTTGGAGCAGTACTTC
CATRGQPTLEQYF
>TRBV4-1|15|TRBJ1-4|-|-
TGCGCCAGCAGCCCCCGCGAGGTCGGTGCTGAAAAACTGTTTTTT
CASSPREVGAEKLFF